The present entry profiles one T cell receptor (beta chain) with its context. It has no known antigen specificity. Per-base qualities were not stored, and no clone one base away is much larger. The entry originates in a study of blood T cell repertoires in COVID-19 (TCRdb year 2020). Regarding the complete study: Collaborator samples came from the United States, Italy and Spain and covered acute and convalescent phases of COVID-19. Where available, HLA class I and class II types were obtained from metadata supplied by the sample provider rather than from assay-based typing. The material from the prospective study consisted of cDNA or gDNA derived from T cells, B-cell-depleted T cells, or PBMCs. The sample metadata nearly always contained a de-identified subject ID, COVID-19 status, age in years and sex. Samples were obtained from the ongoing ImmuneRACE study (first 160 participants) and from 1,254 subjects provided by 6 global collaborators. The repertoires were released in a freely available public database meant as a resource for research on the immune response to SARS-CoV-2. Deeply sampled blood TCRbeta repertoires from subjects exposed to, actively infected with, or recovered from COVID-19 were included in the dataset.

Summary of the overall study and its limitations: Clinical and demographic metadata were provided uncurated, with the amount varying by source and participant.

V has 5 bases trimmed and J has 11 bases trimmed; junction bases matching no gene number 6. From the cysteine through the phenylalanine, the CDR3 covers 12 amino acids. Only the CDR3 DNA is retained, 36 bases long and in frame from the first base. The CDR1 and CDR2 encoded by the germline V gene are SNHLY and FYNNEI. Collaborating institutions collected whole blood in K2EDTA tubes following their own protocols. For TCRbeta analysis, collaborator samples were shipped as frozen whole blood, as isolated PBMCs, or as DNA extracted from either sample type. The immunoSEQ Assay, a bias-controlled multiplex PCR, was used to amplify TCRbeta CDR3 regions from genomic DNA. The paper's data handling went like this. Within the assay, amplification of reference gene primers was used to estimate how many nucleated cells each sample contained. To quantify the absolute abundance of each unique TCRbeta CDR3 rearrangement, sequence reads were collapsed and filtered. For each sample, productive Simpson clonality was calculated by taking the square root of Simpson's diversity index across productive rearrangements. The immuneACCESS repertoire file appears here via TCRdb, limited to in-frame rearrangements. These files lack a portion of the clones; in checked studies, under half of the deficit traces to unresolved V genes, and the cause of the others is not known. D and trimming were read from the DNA, whereas the V and J calls and clone size are those reported in that table. The sample table lists approximately 93,000 clones, around 88% of them with a count of one. The top ten clones comprise roughly 0.43% of the sample.

Specimen: peripheral blood. The rearrangement joined TRBV2 to TRBJ1-2; TRBD1 matches 9 bases in the middle. This TCR came from a man aged 55 to 69 with acute or convalescent COVID-19. CDR3 reads: CASSTGQGKYTF. The nucleotide sequence is TGTGCCAGCAGTACCGGACAGGGGAAGTACACCTTC. The variable domain in full, with residues beyond the CDR3 obtained from the reference TRBV2 and TRBJ1-2 genes, is EPEVTQTPSHQVTQMGQEVILRCVPISNHLYFYWYRQILGQKVEFLVSFYNNEISEKSEIFDDQFSVERPDGSNFTLKIRSTKLEDSAMYFCASSTGQGKYTFGSGTRLTVV.